This T cell receptor (beta chain) was recovered during a study of blood T cell repertoires in COVID-19 (TCRdb year 2020). Study-level background: Samples covering the acute and convalescent phases of COVID-19 were provided by collaborators in the United States, Italy and Spain. The material from the prospective study consisted of cDNA or gDNA derived from T cells, B-cell-depleted T cells, or PBMCs. The dataset comprised deeply sampled blood TCRbeta repertoires from subjects exposed to, actively infected with, or recovered from COVID-19. A freely available public database, intended as a resource for researchers studying the immune response to SARS-CoV-2, is where the repertoires were released. The samples were drawn from the first 160 participants of the ongoing ImmuneRACE study and from over a thousand subjects provided by 6 global collaborators. Nearly every sample came with metadata listing a de-identified subject ID, COVID-19 status, age in years and sex. Where available, HLA class I and class II types were taken from metadata supplied by the sample provider and were not determined by assay-based typing.

Points the paper makes about the study in general: The quantity of clinical and demographic metadata differed by source and by participant and was supplied without curation.

Another Seattle source contributed samples from volunteer blood donors who had recovered from COVID-19. Whole blood was collected in K2EDTA tubes by collaborating institutions according to the institutions' own protocols. For TCRbeta analysis, collaborators shipped samples as frozen whole blood, isolated PBMCs, or DNA extracted from either of those sample types. The CDR3 holds 13 amino acids from the cysteine to the phenylalanine. Only the CDR3 DNA is retained, 39 bases long and in frame from the first base. The trim is 0 bases for V and 12 bases for J, with a gap of 12 bases between the germline ends. From a lookup of the germline V gene, CDR1 and CDR2 are SGDLS and YYNGEE. TCRbeta CDR3 regions were amplified from genomic DNA by means of the immunoSEQ Assay, a bias-controlled multiplex PCR. Turning to the authors' computational methods: Nucleated cell counts per sample were estimated from amplification of reference gene primers within the assay. To quantify the absolute abundance of each unique TCRbeta CDR3 rearrangement, sequence reads were collapsed and filtered. For each sample, productive Simpson clonality was calculated by taking the square root of Simpson's diversity index across productive rearrangements. In its TCRdb copy, this immuneACCESS table keeps in-frame sequences only and misses some clones. Where compared with another copy, unresolved V genes explain less than half of these, and the others have no known cause. D and trimming were read from the DNA, whereas the V and J calls and clone size are those reported in that table. The sample table contains a few hundred thousand clones; only one count was recorded for around 92% of them. Under 8% of the sample rests with the top ten.

About this clone: This receptor's antigen is unknown. Within one base of it there is no much larger clone, and no base qualities were kept.

The sample was peripheral blood. The receptor was derived from a young man who had recovered from COVID-19. The chain couples TRBV9 to TRBJ2-2; possibly the D gene is TRBD2, per 5 matching bases. The DNA is as follows: TGTGCCAGCAGCGTAGGAAACGGGGTCAAGCTGTTTTTT. Its translation is CASSVGNGVKLFF.